This T cell receptor beta chain emerged from a study of OX40 agonist ivuxolimab in advanced cancers. Broader study findings: Clonal expansion from baseline to week 6 occurred in both CD4+ and CD8+ T cells.

Method: immunoSEQ multiplex PCR; TCRdb's copy keeps in-frame clones and lacks some. This sample has roughly 70,000 clones; 85% occur once, and the top ten carry roughly 4%. V was shortened by 4 bases and J by 7 bases, with 11 bases between the two germline ends. CDR1 is KGHSH, CDR2 LQKENI, per germline. CDR3 length equals 14 residues. This clone was observed a few times. Its target is not known. The chain couples TRBV18 to TRBJ1-6; D is perhaps TRBD1 (5 bases). The receptor's source is an adult with an advanced solid tumor such as melanoma, head and neck, liver or kidney cancer. Material: CD4+ or CD8+ T cells sorted from blood, obtained in a trial of the OX40 agonist ivuxolimab. CDR3 sequence (DNA): TGTGCCAGCTCACAGAGCCGGGGGAATTCACCCCTCCACTTT. Protein product: CASSQSRGNSPLHF. The full variable domain, rest sourced from reference TRBV18 and TRBJ1-6, is NAGVMQNPRHLVRRRGQEARLRCSPMKGHSHVYWYRQLPEEGLKFMVYLQKENIIDESGMPKERFSAEFPKEGPSILRIQQVVRGDSAAYFCASSQSRGNSPLHFGNGTRLTVT.